One sample yielded the 8 T cell receptor beta chains listed below, sequenced in a study of blood T cell repertoires in COVID-19. Only in-frame clones appear in the TCRdb table, and some are missing; sequencing was by immunoSEQ multiplex PCR. This table holds 140,000 to 150,000 clones, 82% found once. The specimen was peripheral blood. The receptors were sampled from a human donor with acute or convalescent COVID-19. The donor label of this sample is uncertain.

This chain joins TRBV30 and TRBJ2-1; D call uncertain. Germline CDR1 is GTSNPN and CDR2 is SVGIG (reference sequence). The germline V and J ends were trimmed by 0 bases and 0 bases, with 9 bases remaining between them. This CDR3 has 15 residues. CDR3 in amino acids: CAWSVSLDSYNEQFF. CDR3 in DNA: TGTGCCTGGAGTGTAAGTCTAGACTCCTACAATGAGCAGTTCTTC.

The rearrangement joins TRBV5-1 to TRBJ2-5, with 8 bases identical to TRBD2. V dropped 0 bases and J dropped 4; count of bases not matched to a gene: 5. Germline CDR1 SGHRS, CDR2 YFSETQ. The CDR3 has 15 amino acids. CDR3 protein: CASSLAGGPGETQYF. The CDR3 nucleotides read TGCGCCAGCAGCTTGGCGGGGGGGCCAGGAGAGACCCAGTACTTC.

The chain recombines TRBV30 with TRBJ1-2, with 7 bases fitting TRBD1. Germline assignment: CDR1 GTSNPN and CDR2 SVGIG (reference sequence). This CDR3 contains 13 residues. The V gene end was trimmed by 1 base and the J gene end by 6 bases; junction bases not matched to a gene: 5. The chain's CDR3 is CAWSATTGDGYTF. As DNA, the CDR3 is TGTGCCTGGAGTGCCACCACAGGGGATGGCTACACCTTC. Full variable domain (rest looked up from reference TRBV30 and TRBJ1-2): SQTIHQWPATLVQPVGSPLSLECTVEGTSNPNLYWYRQAAGRGLQLLFYSVGIGQISSEVPQNLSASRPQDRQFILSSKKLLLSDSGFYLCAWSATTGDGYTFGSGTRLTVV.

This clone was observed a single time. The chain joins TRBV19 to TRBJ1-2; possibly TRBD1 for D (5 bases). The CDR3 has 16 residues. Trimming took off 4 bases at V and 8 bases at J, with 23 bases between the two ends. Germline CDR1 LNHDA, CDR2 SQIVND (reference sequence). DNA for the CDR3: TGTGCCAGTAGTAAAAGAAACAGGAATATGCCTGGGGGCTACACCTTC. Translation: CASSKRNRNMPGGYTF.

The V call is TRBV7-9, the J call TRBJ1-6; TRBD1 matches 9 bases. This CDR3 has 15 residues. Losses at the gene ends were 2 bases for V and 8 bases for J; bases not matched to a gene: 4. The germline V gene encodes CDR1 SEHNR and CDR2 FQNEAQ (reference sequence). This CDR3 is CASSLPGQGYSPLHF. The CDR3 bases are TGTGCCAGCAGCTTACCGGGACAGGGTTATTCACCCCTCCACTTT.

This rearrangement joins TRBV27 to TRBJ2-2; D is perhaps TRBD2 (6 bases). The germline CDR1 and CDR2 sequences are MNHEY and SMNVEV (reference sequence). This CDR3 contains 16 residues. Trimming left V 6 bases short and J 5 bases short, with 19 bases between. CDR3 nucleotides: TGTGCCAGCAGGGCGGGGCCGAGGGCCGGTACCGGGGAGCTGTTTTTT. This gives the protein CASRAGPRAGTGELFF.

This chain connects TRBV30 to TRBJ2-3, with D possibly matching TRBD2 (5 bases). The germline CDR1 and CDR2 sequences are GTSNPN and SVGIG (reference sequence). The CDR3 has 14 residues. V was pared by 2 bases and J by 0 bases, with 9 bases between. CDR3 coding DNA: TGTGCCTGGAGTTTACGGGGTAGCACAGATACGCAGTATTTT. Translating it yields CAWSLRGSTDTQYF.

This sequence joins TRBV5-1 and TRBJ2-5, with D tentatively TRBD1 (5 bases). This CDR3 has 14 residues. The V and J ends lost 5 bases and 2 bases respectively, with 13 bases between them. Germline V gene data show CDR1 as SGHRS and CDR2 as YFSETQ. The CDR3 nucleotides read TGCGCCAGCAGTACGCGGTGGACACAAGAGACCCAGTACTTC. Its protein product is CASSTRWTQETQYF.